Listed below are T cell receptor beta chains from one sample, sequenced in a study of PD-L1 blockade in urothelial cancer. Assay used: immunoSEQ multiplex PCR; TCRdb lists only in-frame clones, some missing. The table lists some 89,000 clones, around 85% of them singletons, with around 15% in the top ten. The sequenced sample was PBMCs, obtained around atezolizumab (anti-PD-L1) treatment. These receptors came from a man between 60 and 75 years old with urothelial cancer. Both conserved end residues are part of each CDR3. The D gene is left open where the match is weak. Clone sizes are given selectively: once, few, many, or a class where the clone is expanded.

v_call	j_call	d_call	clone_size	cdr3_nt	cdr3_aa
TRBV4-1	TRBJ1-5	NA	NA	TGCGCCAGCAGCCAAGATTCGGGGGGACGCAATCAGCCCCAGCATTTT	CASSQDSGGRNQPQHF
TRBV7-3	TRBJ2-1	NA	NA	TGTGCCAGCAGCCGGGGGACAGCCTACAATGAGCAGTTCTTC	CASSRGTAYNEQFF
TRBV7-9	TRBJ1-1	TRBD1	NA	TGTGCCAGCAGCCTTAGGACAGGTAGCGACACTGAAGCTTTCTTT	CASSLRTGSDTEAFF
TRBV14	TRBJ1-3	NA	NA	TGTGCCAGCAGCCAATTATTGGCAGACTCTGGAAACACCATATATTTT	CASSQLLADSGNTIYF
TRBV7-2	TRBJ1-5	TRBD1	many	TGTGCCAGCAGCTTTAAGGGGGCAGCACAGCCCCAGCATTTT	CASSFKGAAQPQHF
TRBV29-1	TRBJ2-1	TRBD2	NA	TGCAGCGTTGAAGGGACTAGCGGGAGGCTGACATCCTACAATGAGCAGTTCTTC	CSVEGTSGRLTSYNEQFF
TRBV5-1	TRBJ2-7	TRBD2	NA	TGCGCCAGCAGCGCGACTAGCGTCTCCTACGAGCAGTACTTC	CASSATSVSYEQYF
TRBV2	TRBJ1-1	NA	NA	TGTGCCAGCAGGTTGGGGTCAGGGTTGGTTAACACTGAAGCTTTCTTT	CASRLGSGLVNTEAFF
TRBV7-2	TRBJ2-3	NA	NA	TGTGCCAGCAGCTTAGCGGTTCGCGGGAGAAGGGGGGGAGGCAGCACAGATACGCAGTATTTT	CASSLAVRGRRGGGSTDTQYF
TRBV9	TRBJ2-7	NA	NA	TGTGCCAGCAGCGTAGAAGCGCACGGGGAGCAGTACTTC	CASSVEAHGEQYF
TRBV7-3	TRBJ2-7	TRBD1	NA	TGTGCCAGCAGCTTATTTAGCGGACAGGGCGAGCACGAGCAGTACTTC	CASSLFSGQGEHEQYF
TRBV30	TRBJ2-7	TRBD1	NA	TGTGCCTGGATTATAGGGGGCGGTTACGAGCAGTACTTC	CAWIIGGGYEQYF
TRBV19	TRBJ2-2	NA	NA	TGTGCCAGTGGATACGGACAACACACCGGGGAGCTGTTTTTT	CASGYGQHTGELFF
TRBV2	TRBJ2-7	NA	NA	TGTGCCAGCAGGGAAACCCAGGGCCTCTCCTACGAGCAGTACTTC	CASRETQGLSYEQYF
TRBV6-5	TRBJ1-5	NA	NA	TGTGCCAGCAGTTACGGCAGGGATCAGCCCCAGCATTTT	CASSYGRDQPQHF
TRBV18	TRBJ1-2	TRBD1	NA	TGTGCCAGCTCACCAACAGGGGATTATGGCTACACCTTC	CASSPTGDYGYTF
TRBV5-1	TRBJ1-1	NA	NA	TGCGCCAGCAGCTTGGGGCAGGGTTACACTGAAGCTTTCTTT	CASSLGQGYTEAFF
TRBV5-1	TRBJ1-4	NA	NA	TGCGCCAGCAGCTTGGACAAGAATAATGAAAAACTGTTTTTT	CASSLDKNNEKLFF
TRBV7-9	TRBJ2-1	NA	NA	TGTGCCAGCAGCTTATTGTCTACCTATGGCTCCTACAATGAGCAGTTCTTC	CASSLLSTYGSYNEQFF
TRBV9	TRBJ1-6	TRBD1	NA	TGTGCCAGCAGCGCCGGACAGGGGAAAAATTCACCCCTCCACTTT	CASSAGQGKNSPLHF
TRBV10-3	TRBJ2-1	NA	once	TGTGCCATCAGTGAACAGCCCCACCTGGAGGGGAAGCAGTTCTTC	CAISEQPHLEGKQFF
TRBV5-5	TRBJ2-2	TRBD1	NA	TGTGCCAGCAGCTCTCAGGGGGCCTCGAACACCGGGGAGCTGTTTTTT	CASSSQGASNTGELFF
TRBV29-1	TRBJ2-2	NA	few	TGCAGCGTTGCCTCAGGGTCGAACACCGGGGAGCTGTTTTTT	CSVASGSNTGELFF
TRBV15	TRBJ2-1	NA	NA	TGTGCCACCAGCAGAGTCCTATCTGAGCAGTTCTTC	CATSRVLSEQFF
TRBV18	TRBJ2-5	NA	NA	TGTGCCAGCCTGAGCGGACTGACAGAGACCCAGTACTTC	CASLSGLTETQYF
TRBV5-1	TRBJ1-4	NA	NA	TGCGCCAGCAGCAAAGAGGAGAATGAAAAACTGTTTTTT	CASSKEENEKLFF
TRBV2	TRBJ1-6	NA	few	TGTGCCAGCACTAGGACAGTAAGCTCCTATAATTCACCCCTCCACTTT	CASTRTVSSYNSPLHF
TRBV28	TRBJ1-5	NA	NA	TGTGCCAGCAGTTTAAAGTTCAGAGGGGGACCTCAGCCCCAGCATTTT	CASSLKFRGGPQPQHF
TRBV4-1	TRBJ2-7	TRBD1	NA	TGCGCCAGCAGCCACAACCCGGGACAGGGGAACACGGTTGTAAACTACGAGCAGTACTTC	CASSHNPGQGNTVVNYEQYF
TRBV4-3	TRBJ2-1	TRBD2	once	TGCGCCAGCAGCCTGGGACTAGCTTGGGGCAATGAGCAGTTCTTC	CASSLGLAWGNEQFF
TRBV10-3	TRBJ2-7	TRBD2	NA	TGTGCCATCAACCCGGGACTAGCGGGAATAAGCGAGCAGTACTTC	CAINPGLAGISEQYF
TRBV30	TRBJ1-1	TRBD1	NA	TGTGCCTGGAGTGAAATAGCCCGAGGGACAGGGGAAGCTTTCTTT	CAWSEIARGTGEAFF
TRBV9	TRBJ2-7	NA	NA	TGTGCCAGCAGCGTAGGGGAGCCGCTCACCTACGAGCAGTACTTC	CASSVGEPLTYEQYF
TRBV30	TRBJ2-1	NA	NA	TGTGCCTCTCTTCCGAGGTCGCACAATGAGCAGTTCTTC	CASLPRSHNEQFF
TRBV5-6	TRBJ2-7	TRBD2	NA	TGTGCCAGCAGCTTGGTAGGTAGCGGGAGCCCTCTCGAGCAGTACTTC	CASSLVGSGSPLEQYF
TRBV12-5	TRBJ2-1	NA	NA	TGTGCTAGTGGTTTGGTACGAAGCGATGAGCAGTTCTTC	CASGLVRSDEQFF
TRBV7-3	TRBJ2-1	TRBD2	once	TGTGCCAGCAGCCGGACTAGCGGGGACTACAATGAGCAGTTCTTC	CASSRTSGDYNEQFF
TRBV6-5	TRBJ2-5	TRBD2	once	TGTGCCAGCTCGGGGGGAGAGACCCAGTACTTC	CASSGGETQYF
TRBV30	TRBJ2-7	TRBD2	NA	TGTGCCTGGAGGAGACTAGCGGCGACGGGCGAGCAGTACTTC	CAWRRLAATGEQYF
TRBV4-1	TRBJ2-1	TRBD1	NA	TGCGCCAGCAGCCAAGGAGACAGGGTCAATGAGCAGTTCTTC	CASSQGDRVNEQFF
TRBV4-2	TRBJ2-1	TRBD2	NA	TGTGCCAGCAGCCAAATCCTAGCGGGAGAAATTAACAATGAGCAGTTCTTC	CASSQILAGEINNEQFF
TRBV19	TRBJ1-1	NA	few	TGTGCCAGTAGTAGCAGGATGAACACTGAAGCTTTCTTT	CASSSRMNTEAFF
TRBV19	TRBJ2-2	TRBD2	NA	TGTGCCATCGGGACTAGCGGGAGTTTGGCCACCGGGGAGCTGTTTTTT	CAIGTSGSLATGELFF
TRBV6-1	TRBJ1-5	NA	once	TGTGCCAGCAGTGAAGCTACAGGCAATCAGCCCCAGCATTTT	CASSEATGNQPQHF
TRBV5-1	TRBJ2-2	NA	NA	TGCGCCAGCAGTGAGGCTCCATGGAACACCGGGGAGCTGTTTTTT	CASSEAPWNTGELFF
TRBV4-3	TRBJ1-3	NA	NA	TGCGCCAGCAGCCAAAACTTGAATTCTGGAAACACCATATATTTT	CASSQNLNSGNTIYF
TRBV5-1	TRBJ1-2	TRBD1	once	TGCGCCAGCAGCTTGGAGAGGGGGCCATGGGGCTACACCTTC	CASSLERGPWGYTF